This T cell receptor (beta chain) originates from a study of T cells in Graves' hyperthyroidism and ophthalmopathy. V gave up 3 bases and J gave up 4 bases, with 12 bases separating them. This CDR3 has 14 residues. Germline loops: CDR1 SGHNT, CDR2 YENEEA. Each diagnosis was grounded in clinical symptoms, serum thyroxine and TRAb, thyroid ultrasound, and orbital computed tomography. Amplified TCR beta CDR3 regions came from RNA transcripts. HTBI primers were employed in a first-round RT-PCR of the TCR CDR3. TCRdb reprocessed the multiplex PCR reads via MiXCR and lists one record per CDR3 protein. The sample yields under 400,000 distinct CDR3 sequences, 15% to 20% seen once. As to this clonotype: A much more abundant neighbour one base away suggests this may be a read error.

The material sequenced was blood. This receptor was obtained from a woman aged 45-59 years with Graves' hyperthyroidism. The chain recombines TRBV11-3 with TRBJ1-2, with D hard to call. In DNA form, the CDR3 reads TGTGCCAGCAGCTTCAGCCTGGGATTCTATGGCTACACCTTC. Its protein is CASSFSLGFYGYTF.